These 24 T cell receptor beta chains were sequenced from one sample in a study of early T cells in non-severe SARS-CoV-2 infection. Each CDR3 protein is one row after TCRdb ran MiXCR on the 5' RACE reads. The sample yields under 45,000 distinct CDR3 sequences, 5.4% seen once. The material sequenced was whole blood, taken at baseline. The origin of the receptors is an adult who was a healthcare worker with PCR-confirmed SARS-CoV-2 infection or an uninfected control (not recorded which).

Many counts were recorded for this clonotype. This chain links TRBV7-9 with TRBJ2-7; tentatively, D is TRBD1 (6 bases). This CDR3 has 15 residues. Germline CDR1 and CDR2: SEHNR and FQNEAQ (reference sequence). V was trimmed by 2 bases and J by 2 bases, leaving 13 bases between them. The CDR3 bases are TGTGCCAGCAGCTTACTCCCGACAGGTACCTACGAGCAGTACTTC. Protein product: CASSLLPTGTYEQYF. The variable domain in full, with the rest retrieved from reference TRBV7-9 and TRBJ2-7, is DTGVSQNPRHKITKRGQNVTFRCDPISEHNRLYWYRQTLGQGPEFLTYFQNEAQLEKSRLLSDRFSAERPKGSFSTLEIQRTEQGDSAMYLCASSLLPTGTYEQYFGPGTRLTVT.

This clonotype was seen more than once but under ten times. The V call is TRBV30, the J call TRBJ1-2; 7 positions match TRBD1. Per germline, CDR1 GTSNPN and CDR2 SVGIG (reference sequence). The CDR3 length is 14 residues. Trimming cost V 5 bases and J 4 bases; bases outside gene matches: 10. In DNA, the CDR3 is TGTGCCTGGGCTGCCTCCGGGACAGCCTATGGCTACACCTTC. Translation: CAWAASGTAYGYTF.

This clonotype has more than one count but fewer than ten. The chain has TRBV20-1 and TRBJ2-3, with TRBD2 identical over 7 bases. Germline lookup yields CDR1 DFQATT and CDR2 SNEGSKA (reference sequence). The trim removed 3 bases at V and 8 bases at J, leaving 14 bases unmatched. This CDR3 region has 15 residues. This CDR3 is CSARGLEGGLSTQYF. The DNA for the CDR3 is TGCAGTGCTAGGGGGCTAGAGGGAGGGTTATCTACGCAGTATTTT.

The V call is TRBV2, the J call TRBJ2-2, with 7 bases lining up with TRBD1. In germline, CDR1 is SNHLY, CDR2 FYNNEI. The J segment lost 0 bases and the V segment lost 6 bases, leaving 4 bases of the junction unmatched. The CDR3 contains 15 residues. CDR3 sequence: CASRRQGSNTGELFF. In DNA form, the CDR3 reads TGTGCCAGCAGGAGACAGGGATCGAACACCGGGGAGCTGTTTTTT.

This clonotype appeared many times. The chain uses TRBV28 and TRBJ2-3; unclear D gene. The CDR3 totals 16 residues. The V end lost 6 bases, the J end lost 4 bases, and 20 bases lay between the germline ends. The germline CDR1 and CDR2 sequences are MDHEN and SYDVKM. CDR3 DNA: TGTGCCAGCAGCACCGGACCGACCGTGGGCCCAGATACGCAGTATTTT. Its translation: CASSTGPTVGPDTQYF.

This clonotype appeared many times. The chain recombines TRBV18 with TRBJ1-4; D call uncertain. In germline, CDR1 is KGHSH, CDR2 LQKENI. The ends were cut back, 3 bases at V and 4 bases at J, with 12 bases in the middle. This CDR3 has 15 residues. CDR3 nucleotides: TGTGCCAGCTCACCTTCGTACGGGAGTAATGAAAAACTGTTTTTT. This encodes CASSPSYGSNEKLFF.

This clonotype showed up many times. This sequence joins TRBV24-1 and TRBJ1-5, with TRBD1 matching over 10 bases. CDR3 length: 15 amino acids. Unmatched junction bases numbered 5, after V lost 4 bases and J lost 6 bases. Germline V gene data show CDR1 as KGHDR and CDR2 as SFDVKD. CDR3 region: CATSDPGQGGQPQHF. CDR3 coding DNA: TGTGCCACCAGTGACCCTGGACAGGGGGGTCAGCCCCAGCATTTT.

There are many counts of this clonotype. V and J are TRBV11-2 and TRBJ2-7, with 8 bases aligning to TRBD2. V lost 5 bases and J lost 3; bases outside the gene matches: 9. In germline, CDR1 is SGHAT, CDR2 FQNNGV. This CDR3 region has 15 residues. DNA for the CDR3: TGTGCCAGCAGCCCAGCGGGGACTAGAGGCTACGAGCAGTACTTC. Translated, it gives CASSPAGTRGYEQYF.

This clonotype has at least ten counts. This chain uses TRBV11-2 with TRBJ2-5, with 8 nucleotides matching TRBD2. The trim removed 4 bases at V and 1 base at J, leaving 11 bases unmatched. CDR1 is SGHAT, CDR2 FQNNGV, per germline. This CDR3 spans 17 amino acids. The CDR3: CASSSPVSSGPQETQYF. CDR3 nucleotide sequence: TGTGCCAGCAGCTCCCCCGTCTCTAGCGGGCCCCAAGAGACCCAGTACTTC.

Many counts were recorded for this clonotype. The J gene is TRBJ1-3, the V gene TRBV7-2, with no clear D. CDR3 length: 14 amino acids. V lost 2 bases to trimming and J lost 4 bases, with 9 bases between them. From germline, CDR1 is SGHTA and CDR2 FQGNSA. This CDR3 reads CASSLSRSGNTIYF. Written as DNA, the CDR3 is TGTGCCAGCAGCTTATCCAGGTCGGGAAACACCATATATTTT. Filled out from reference TRBV7-2 and TRBJ1-3, the complete variable domain reads GAGVSQSPSNKVTEKGKDVELRCDPISGHTALYWYRQSLGQGLEFLIYFQGNSAPDKSGLPSDRFSAERTGGSVSTLTIQRTQQEDSAVYLCASSLSRSGNTIYFGEGSWLTVV.

In this sample, this clonotype turned up many times. The gene calls are TRBV12-3 or TRBV12-4 and TRBJ1-1; 10 bases match TRBD1. J gave up 7 bases and V 6 bases, and 5 bases lay outside the gene matches. This CDR3 region has 13 residues. The CDR3 protein is CASSRDRGSEAFF. CDR3 in DNA: TGTGCCAGCAGCAGGGACAGGGGCAGTGAAGCTTTCTTT.

The sample holds many counts of this clonotype. This chain uses TRBV20-1 with TRBJ2-3, with D uncertain. This CDR3 comprises 14 residues. Germline V gene data show CDR1 as DFQATT and CDR2 as SNEGSKA (reference sequence). V was trimmed by 3 bases and J by 6 bases, leaving 16 bases between them. CDR3 coding DNA: TGCAGTGCTAGCGTCCGTCAACGGTTGGATACGCAGTATTTT. It translates to CSASVRQRLDTQYF.

This clonotype was found many times. CDR3 sequence reads: CASSSMRTSEAFF. The CDR3, as DNA: TGTGCCAGCAGCTCCATGAGGACCAGCGAAGCTTTCTTT. The chain uses TRBV11-2 and TRBJ1-1; D is unresolved. This CDR3 region has 13 residues. Germline assignment: CDR1 SGHAT and CDR2 FQNNGV. Trimming pared 4 bases from V and 8 bases from J, leaving 14 bases between.

This clonotype was counted at least ten times. This sequence joins TRBV11-2 and TRBJ2-1, with TRBD2 matching over 12 bases. CDR3 length: 16 residues. Germline V lookup: CDR1 SGHAT, CDR2 FQNNGV. The ends lost 5 bases at V and 7 bases at J; junction bases unmatched: 9. The CDR3 nucleotides are TGTGCCAGCAGCCCCTCCGCTAGCGGGAGGGGAAATGAGCAGTTCTTC. Encoded protein: CASSPSASGRGNEQFF.

This clonotype showed up many times. The chain uses TRBV3-1 and TRBJ2-5; 9 bases fit TRBD2. Germline V lookup: CDR1 LGHDT, CDR2 YNNKEL (reference sequence). Trimming at V came to 3 bases and at J to 5 bases, leaving 7 bases not matched to a gene. The CDR3 has 15 amino acids. CDR3: CASSQTVAGVETQYF. The CDR3 nucleotides read TGTGCCAGCAGCCAGACAGTAGCGGGAGTTGAGACCCAGTACTTC.

CDR3 coding DNA: TGTGCCAGCAGTATGCCAGGGCCCTCCTACGAGCAGTACTTC. Amino acid sequence: CASSMPGPSYEQYF. The V and J genes are TRBV28 and TRBJ2-7; D is perhaps TRBD1 (5 bases). The V gene's germline CDR1 is MDHEN and CDR2 SYDVKM. The CDR3 has 14 residues. Trimming shortened V by 5 bases and J by 0 bases, and 11 bases separated the two germline ends.

This clonotype was seen repeatedly, ten times or more. This chain links TRBV19 with TRBJ1-1, with D tentatively TRBD1 (6 bases). Germline V gene data show CDR1 as LNHDA and CDR2 as SQIVND (reference sequence). The CDR3 loop spans 16 amino acids. Trimming shortened V by 4 bases and J by 6 bases, and 21 bases separated the two germline ends. In nucleotides, the CDR3 is TGTGCCAGTAGTACCCCGACGTGGGGGGCTTTCGCTGAAGCTTTCTTT. It encodes CASSTPTWGAFAEAFF.

The rearrangement joins TRBV7-2 to TRBJ1-3; D is uncertain. CDR3 size: 15 residues. Germline V CDR1 and CDR2: SGHTA, FQGNSA. V was cut by 8 bases and J by 0 bases, with 14 bases left in between. As DNA, the CDR3 is TGTGCCAGCCGCAAAAGTCACAGCTCTGGAAACACCATATATTTT. It encodes CASRKSHSSGNTIYF.

The rearrangement uses TRBV6-1 and TRBJ1-5, with a tentative D call TRBD1 (6 bases). Germline CDR1 reads MNHNS; CDR2 reads SASEGT. CDR3 length equals 15 residues. V lost 6 bases and J 3 bases, leaving 15 bases between the germline ends. Here the CDR3 reads CASRYREPNNQPQHF. In DNA form, the CDR3 reads TGTGCCAGCAGATACAGGGAACCGAACAATCAGCCCCAGCATTTT.

This clonotype was recorded many times. V gene TRBV6-1 combines with J gene TRBJ1-2; D possibly corresponds to TRBD1 (5 bases). Germline V lookup: CDR1 MNHNS, CDR2 SASEGT. The CDR3 spans 14 residues. The germline V and J ends were trimmed by 7 bases and 5 bases, with 17 bases remaining between them. CDR3 residues: CASIKDMDLYGYTF. The CDR3 DNA sequence: TGTGCCAGCATTAAGGACATGGACCTTTATGGCTACACCTTC.

This clonotype was picked up many times. This rearrangement joins TRBV12-3 or TRBV12-4 to TRBJ1-1; a possible D gene is TRBD1 (6 bases). The CDR3 is 13 amino acids. V was pared by 5 bases and J by 4 bases, with 11 bases between. CDR3 bases: TGTGCCAGCAGTACAGGGAGTATCACTGAAGCTTTCTTT. It yields the protein CASSTGSITEAFF.

V gene TRBV19 combines with J gene TRBJ2-5; possible D gene TRBD1, 6 bases. V lost 9 bases to trimming and J lost 5 bases, with 16 bases between them. Germline V CDR1 and CDR2: LNHDA, SQIVND (reference sequence). This CDR3 is built from 13 residues. In nucleotides, the CDR3 is TGTGCCAGCAACGGAGGCAGGGGTGAGACCCAGTACTTC. It translates to CASNGGRGETQYF. The entire variable domain, with the rest obtained from reference TRBV19 and TRBJ2-5, is as follows: DGGITQSPKYLFRKEGQNVTLSCEQNLNHDAMYWYRQDPGQGLRLIYYSQIVNDFQKGDIAEGYSVSREKKESFPLTVTSAQKNPTAFYLCASNGGRGETQYFGPGTRLLVL.

This clonotype was counted only a few times. This chain connects TRBV9 to TRBJ2-3; 7 bases align to TRBD2. Germline V gene sequence: CDR1 SGDLS, CDR2 YYNGEE. The CDR3 contains 16 residues. Losses at the gene ends were 0 bases for V and 5 bases for J; bases not matched to a gene: 9. CDR3 residues: CASSVGGAGVEDTQYF. The CDR3, as DNA: TGTGCCAGCAGCGTAGGAGGGGCGGGAGTCGAAGATACGCAGTATTTT.

This clonotype was detected many times. The chain recombines TRBV6-5 with TRBJ2-7; 8 bases line up with TRBD2. Unmatched junction bases numbered 16, after V lost 4 bases and J lost 5 bases. The CDR3 is made up of 17 amino acids. CDR1 is MNHEY, CDR2 SVGAGI, per germline. CDR3 sequence reads: CASSSYGLADFSNEQYF. CDR3 nucleotide sequence: TGTGCCAGCAGTTCATATGGACTAGCCGATTTTTCAAACGAGCAGTACTTC.